This TCR beta chain is from a study of T cell responses to AZD1222 COVID-19 vaccine. Germline trimming cut 11 bases from V and 2 bases from J; bases unmatched to any gene: 9. This CDR3 has 16 amino acids. The germline V gene encodes CDR1 ENHRY and CDR2 SYGVKD. The assay was immunoSEQ multiplex PCR, and TCRdb's table has in-frame clones only and misses some. Of 90,000 to 100,000 clones in the sample, around nine tenths were seen once. This TCR was recovered from an adult in good health. V is TRBV10-3 and J is TRBJ2-6, with TRBD1 matching 10 bases. Sequencing was performed on peripheral blood, taken on day 0 of AZD1222 vaccination. CDR3 nucleotides: TGTGCCGCCGGAGGGACAGGGGAACCTGGGGCCAACGTCCTGACTTTC. This translates into CAAGGTGEPGANVLTF.